This T cell receptor beta chain stems from a study of blood T cell repertoires in COVID-19. Overall study context: Sample material is recorded as cDNA or gDNA derived from T cells, B-cell-depleted T cells, or PBMCs.

This table comes from immunoSEQ multiplex PCR, and its TCRdb copy is limited to in-frame clones, with some not included. This repertoire shows around 150,000 clones, roughly 82% found once; its top ten account for 11%. With V trimmed by 5 bases and J by 6 bases, 5 bases remained unmatched. Germline values: CDR1 MNHEY, CDR2 SVGAGI. CDR3 length: 14 residues. Recruitment covered about two dozen US areas and drew participants whose ages spanned roughly 18 to 89 years. Two negative PCRs, clearance, or symptom resolution had been documented for recovered Cohort 3 donors. Sequencing was done on a sample of PBMCs or T cells enriched from blood (not recorded which). The clonotype comes from a man aged 50-59 years who had recovered from COVID-19. The V call is TRBV6-5, the J call TRBJ1-5; 9 bases are a match to TRBD1. The CDR3 DNA follows: TGTGCCAGCAGTCTACAGGGGGCATCTCAGCCCCAGCATTTT. Translating gives CASSLQGASQPQHF.